Listed below are T cell receptor beta chains from one sample, sequenced in a study of tumor-infiltrating lymphocytes in primary liver carcinoma. In TCRdb, the multiplex PCR reads were re-called with MiXCR into one record per CDR3 protein. Among some 190,000 distinct CDR3 sequences listed, roughly 80% were seen once. Input material: tumor tissue from primary liver carcinoma. The receptor source for this set is a man aged 40-49 years with primary liver carcinoma and hepatitis B virus infection. Each CDR3 is given with its conserved first and last residue. Each record gives: J gene, clone size, D gene, V gene, CDR3 protein, CDR3 DNA. A D gene is named only where the DNA matches it firmly. Size is stated for part of the rows, as once, few or many counts, or as a class when the clone is expanded.

j_call: TRBJ2-1
clone_size: -
d_call: -
v_call: TRBV28
cdr3_aa: CASSQPRASRRTNKQFF
cdr3_nt: TGTGCCAGCAGCCAACCTAGGGCTAGCCGGAGGACCAATAAGCAGTTCTTC

j_call: TRBJ2-1
clone_size: -
d_call: -
v_call: TRBV6-2/TRBV6-3
cdr3_aa: CANSGSGSRLF
cdr3_nt: TGTGCCAACTCGGGGAGCGGGTCTCGGCTCTTC

j_call: TRBJ2-1
clone_size: -
d_call: -
v_call: TRBV12-3/TRBV12-4
cdr3_aa: CGSSPAGGFNEQFF
cdr3_nt: TGTGGCAGCAGTCCCGCGGGTGGCTTCAATGAGCAGTTCTTT

j_call: TRBJ2-7
clone_size: many
d_call: TRBD1
v_call: TRBV28
cdr3_aa: CASKGQGHEQYF
cdr3_nt: TGTGCCAGCAAGGGACAGGGCCACGAGCAGTACTTC

j_call: TRBJ2-4
clone_size: -
d_call: TRBD2
v_call: TRBV11-1
cdr3_aa: CVNSFPGTSGTKNIQYF
cdr3_nt: TGTGTCAATAGCTTTCCGGGGACTAGCGGGACCAAAAACATTCAGTACTTC

j_call: TRBJ1-6
clone_size: once
d_call: TRBD1
v_call: TRBV4-2
cdr3_aa: CASSQDTWGTGVNSSLQF
cdr3_nt: TGTGCCAGCAGCCAAGATACTTGGGGGACAGGAGTCAATTCATCCCTCCAATTT

j_call: TRBJ1-4
clone_size: -
d_call: -
v_call: TRBV4-1
cdr3_aa: CASSPELAGASEKLFF
cdr3_nt: TGCGCCAGTAGCCCCGAACTAGCGGGTGCTAGTGAAAAACTGTTTTTT

j_call: TRBJ1-5
clone_size: -
d_call: -
v_call: TRBV29-1
cdr3_aa: CSVGMVNNQPQHF
cdr3_nt: TGCAGTGTTGGGATGGTGAACAATCAGCCCCAGCATTTT

j_call: TRBJ2-7
clone_size: -
d_call: -
v_call: TRBV6-5
cdr3_aa: CASRGIGGYEQYF
cdr3_nt: TGTGCCAGCAGGGGGATAGGCGGGTACGAGCAGTATTTC

j_call: TRBJ2-1
clone_size: -
d_call: -
v_call: TRBV11-2
cdr3_aa: CASSYATDEKFF
cdr3_nt: TGTGCCAGCAGCTACGCGACAGATGAGAAATTTTTC

j_call: TRBJ1-2
clone_size: -
d_call: -
v_call: TRBV29-1
cdr3_aa: CIVVVGVSYGYSF
cdr3_nt: TGCATCGTTGTGGTAGGGGTGAGCTATGGCTACAGCTTC

j_call: TRBJ2-1
clone_size: -
d_call: TRBD2
v_call: TRBV14
cdr3_aa: CASSTVAGWINNEQFF
cdr3_nt: TGCGCCAGCAGTACCGTAGCGGGATGGATAAACAATGAGCAGTTCTTC

j_call: TRBJ2-7
clone_size: -
d_call: -
v_call: TRBV12-3/TRBV12-4
cdr3_aa: CASSLGQGTTYEQYF
cdr3_nt: TGCGCCAGCAGTTTAGGGCAGGGGACTACTTACGAGCAGTACTTC

j_call: TRBJ2-1
clone_size: -
d_call: TRBD2
v_call: TRBV14
cdr3_aa: CVSSAIAGWVNNEQFF
cdr3_nt: TGTGTCAGCAGTGCCATAGCGGGATGGGTAAACAATGAGCAGTTTTTC

j_call: TRBJ2-2
clone_size: -
d_call: -
v_call: TRBV6-1
cdr3_aa: CASSPTVFPGELFF
cdr3_nt: TGTGCCAGCAGTCCGACGGTGTTCCCCGGGGAGCTATTTTTT

j_call: TRBJ2-7
clone_size: -
d_call: -
v_call: TRBV4-2
cdr3_aa: CASNRDREGHEQYF
cdr3_nt: TGTGCCAGCAACCGAGATCGAGAGGGCCACGAGCAGTACTTC

j_call: TRBJ1-1
clone_size: -
d_call: TRBD1
v_call: TRBV10-3
cdr3_aa: CAVGSRDRGPEAFF
cdr3_nt: TGTGCCGTCGGCTCGAGGGACAGAGGCCCTGAAGCTTTCTTT

j_call: TRBJ2-1
clone_size: -
d_call: -
v_call: TRBV11-2
cdr3_aa: CTSTLSGFDNEQFF
cdr3_nt: TGTACCAGCACTTTGTCGGGGTTCGACAATGAGCAGTTCTTC

j_call: TRBJ1-3
clone_size: -
d_call: TRBD1
v_call: TRBV6-5
cdr3_aa: CTSSFGQGRVGNTIYF
cdr3_nt: TGTACCAGCAGCTTCGGACAGGGGAGAGTGGGAAACACTATATATTTC

j_call: TRBJ2-1
clone_size: -
d_call: TRBD2
v_call: TRBV10-3
cdr3_aa: CAIRWTSGDNKQFF
cdr3_nt: TGTGCCATCAGATGGACTAGCGGGGACAATAAACAGTTCTTC

j_call: TRBJ1-4
clone_size: many
d_call: TRBD1
v_call: TRBV7-8
cdr3_aa: CASSPQRTGGNEKLFF
cdr3_nt: TGTGCCAGCAGCCCCCAACGGACAGGGGGGAATGAAAAACTGTTTTTT